This T cell receptor beta chain was captured in a study of blood T cell repertoires in COVID-19. Study-level information: PBMCs, B-cell-depleted T cells, or T cells were the source of the cDNA or gDNA that made up the material.

The table came from immunoSEQ multiplex PCR; TCRdb's copy has only in-frame clones and leaves some out. The data hold 110,000 or so clones, with 80% to 90% observed a single time. CDR3 size: 14 residues. Trimming cost V 0 bases and J 4 bases, with 9 bases left between them. Germline V gene data show CDR1 as LNHNV and CDR2 as YYDKDF (reference sequence). V gene TRBV15 combines with J gene TRBJ1-2; weak D call: TRBD1 (5 bases). This sequence originates from a human donor in a cohort sampled during active COVID-19. The sample taken for sequencing was peripheral blood. The CDR3 spells CATSRDQGSYGYTF. The CDR3 nucleotides read TGTGCCACCAGCAGAGATCAGGGATCCTATGGCTACACCTTC.